Listed below are T cell receptor beta chains from one sample, sequenced in a study of blood T cell repertoires in COVID-19. Using immunoSEQ multiplex PCR, the repertoire was profiled, and TCRdb retains in-frame clones only, with some absent. Of around 77,000 clones in the sample, approximately 90% were seen once. Sequenced material: peripheral blood. The receptors here all came from an older woman with active COVID-19. The CDR3 runs from the conserved cysteine through the conserved F or W. The D gene is left open where the match is weak. Not all rows give a size; the values are once, few, many and, for expanded clones, a class.

d_call	v_call	j_call	clone_size	cdr3_aa	cdr3_nt
TRBD2	TRBV7-9	TRBJ2-3	once	CASSFGLAGLSTDTQYF	TGTGCCAGCAGCTTCGGACTAGCGGGTTTAAGCACAGATACGCAGTATTTT
NA	TRBV6-5	TRBJ1-6	NA	CASTVSYNSPLHF	TGTGCCAGCACAGTCTCCTATAATTCACCCCTCCACTTT
TRBD2	TRBV28	TRBJ2-2	NA	CASSRSYTSGMNTGELFF	TGTGCCAGCAGTCGCTCCTATACTAGCGGGATGAACACCGGGGAGCTGTTTTTT
NA	TRBV21-1	TRBJ2-7	NA	CASSQLWKGAPYEQYF	TGTGCCAGCAGCCAACTGTGGAAGGGGGCTCCCTACGAGCAGTACTTC
TRBD2	TRBV14	TRBJ2-5	NA	CASSGTGGPLETQYF	TGTGCCAGCAGCGGGACGGGAGGGCCTCTAGAGACCCAGTACTTC
TRBD2	TRBV2	TRBJ2-1	once	CARAGLASGGEQFF	TGTGCCAGGGCAGGACTAGCCAGCGGGGGTGAGCAGTTCTTC
NA	TRBV5-1	TRBJ1-5	NA	CASSLAGGNQPQHF	TGCGCCAGCAGCTTGGCGGGGGGAAATCAGCCCCAGCATTTT
NA	TRBV6-5	TRBJ2-1	NA	CASSRSPGGGEQFF	TGTGCCAGCAGTCGGTCACCAGGGGGAGGTGAGCAGTTCTTC
TRBD1	TRBV2	TRBJ2-7	once	CASSLGDRAYEQYF	TGTGCCAGCAGTTTGGGGGACAGGGCCTACGAGCAGTACTTC
NA	TRBV6-1	TRBJ1-1	NA	CASSDQGNRNTEAFF	TGTGCCAGCAGTGATCAGGGTAATAGGAACACTGAAGCTTTCTTT
NA	TRBV5-5	TRBJ2-7	NA	CASSFSVGGYEQYF	TGTGCCAGCAGCTTTTCGGTAGGGGGCTACGAGCAGTACTTC
NA	TRBV29-1	TRBJ2-3	NA	CSVVSGGTDTQYF	TGCAGCGTTGTATCGGGGGGCACAGATACGCAGTATTTT
NA	TRBV27	TRBJ1-6	NA	CASSQWAYRVSPLHF	TGTGCCAGCAGTCAATGGGCCTACAGGGTTTCACCCCTCCACTTT
TRBD2	TRBV10-3	TRBJ2-7	NA	CAISDSGEGYYEQYF	TGTGCCATCAGTGATTCGGGGGAGGGCTACTACGAGCAGTACTTC
TRBD2	TRBV28	TRBJ2-3	NA	CASTAGGIDTQYF	TGTGCCAGCACGGCGGGAGGGATAGATACGCAGTATTTT
TRBD1	TRBV27	TRBJ1-2	NA	CASRPNRGSDNYGYTF	TGTGCCAGCAGGCCCAACAGGGGATCGGATAACTATGGCTACACCTTC
NA	TRBV28	TRBJ1-1	NA	CASSLVGRNTEAFF	TGTGCCAGCAGTTTAGTGGGGAGGAACACTGAAGCTTTCTTT
TRBD2	TRBV4-1	TRBJ2-1	NA	CASSPLAGDLPNNEQFF	TGCGCCAGCAGCCCGCTAGCGGGAGATCTCCCTAACAATGAGCAGTTCTTC
NA	TRBV5-1	TRBJ2-7	NA	CASSFSHGGARPYEQYF	TGCGCCAGCAGCTTCTCCCACGGAGGGGCCAGGCCCTACGAGCAGTACTTC
NA	TRBV19	TRBJ2-1	NA	CASSIGTGSSYNEQFF	TGTGCCAGTAGTATCGGGACTGGTAGCTCCTACAATGAGCAGTTCTTC
NA	TRBV30	TRBJ2-7	NA	CAWSLTGRGYEQYF	TGTGCCTGGAGTCTGACAGGTCGAGGCTACGAGCAGTACTTC
NA	TRBV18	TRBJ2-5	NA	CASSPTAQETQYF	TGTGCCAGCTCACCAACAGCACAAGAGACCCAGTACTTC
NA	TRBV15	TRBJ2-1	once	CATSRDAHEQFF	TGTGCCACCAGCAGAGATGCGCATGAGCAGTTCTTC
NA	TRBV6-5	TRBJ2-1	NA	CASRATEYNEQFF	TGTGCCAGCAGAGCGACAGAGTACAATGAGCAGTTCTTC
NA	TRBV28	TRBJ1-1	NA	CASSLSGGWGINTEAFF	TGTGCCAGCAGTTTGAGTGGGGGGTGGGGCATCAACACTGAAGCTTTCTTT
NA	TRBV18	TRBJ2-7	NA	CASSPRGPPYEQYF	TGTGCCAGCTCACCCAGGGGCCCACCCTACGAGCAGTACTTC
TRBD2	TRBV3-1/TRBV3-2	TRBJ2-6	NA	CASSPSSGGTSGANVLTF	TGTGCCAGCAGCCCTTCTAGCGGGGGGACCTCTGGGGCCAACGTCCTGACTTTC
TRBD2	TRBV5-1	TRBJ2-7	NA	CASSLGSGRSEQYF	TGCGCCAGCAGCTTGGGTAGCGGGAGAAGCGAGCAGTACTTC
NA	TRBV2	TRBJ2-5	NA	CASSAPSETQYF	TGTGCCAGCAGCGCCCCGAGCGAGACCCAGTACTTC
NA	TRBV10-1	TRBJ2-5	NA	CASSESGAGRGETQYF	TGCGCCAGCAGTGAGTCCGGAGCGGGAAGGGGGGAGACCCAGTACTTC
NA	TRBV6-6	TRBJ2-3	NA	CASRYAVEASTDTQYF	TGTGCCAGCAGATACGCGGTGGAGGCTAGCACAGATACGCAGTATTTT
NA	TRBV27	TRBJ2-7	NA	CASSFRGALYEQYF	TGTGCCAGCAGTTTCCGGGGGGCCCTGTACGAGCAGTACTTC
NA	TRBV3-1/TRBV3-2	TRBJ2-5	NA	CASSRGTANGQETQYF	TGTGCCAGCAGCCGAGGGACTGCCAACGGCCAAGAGACCCAGTACTTC
NA	TRBV5-1	TRBJ1-3	NA	CASSGGDVGNTIYF	TGCGCCAGTTCCGGAGGGGACGTCGGAAACACCATATATTTT
NA	TRBV20-1	TRBJ2-7	NA	CSASPSSGDPSYEQYF	TGCAGTGCTAGTCCCAGTTCCGGAGATCCCTCCTACGAGCAGTACTTC
TRBD2	TRBV30	TRBJ2-7	NA	CAWTLAGGPYEQYF	TGTGCCTGGACCCTAGCGGGAGGGCCGTACGAGCAGTACTTC
NA	TRBV7-2	TRBJ2-3	once	CASSFDSSTDTQYF	TGTGCCAGCAGCTTCGACAGTAGCACAGATACGCAGTATTTT
NA	TRBV7-2	TRBJ1-1	NA	CASSFHPGHWNTEAFF	TGTGCCAGCAGCTTTCACCCGGGACATTGGAACACTGAAGCTTTCTTT
TRBD2	TRBV7-9	TRBJ2-6	few	CASSLRIAGVGANVLTF	TGTGCCAGCAGCCTCAGGATAGCGGGAGTTGGGGCCAACGTCCTGACTTTC
NA	TRBV28	TRBJ1-1	NA	CASSSPGGTTRGAFF	TGTGCCAGCAGTTCTCCGGGGGGGACGACCAGGGGAGCTTTCTTT
TRBD1	TRBV6-1	TRBJ2-5	NA	CASSDLDRGTQYF	TGTGCCAGCAGTGACCTCGACAGGGGGACCCAGTACTTC
NA	TRBV27	TRBJ2-5	NA	CASSLVGFRGAQETQYF	TGTGCCAGCAGTTTAGTAGGGTTCAGGGGCGCCCAAGAGACCCAGTACTTC
NA	TRBV18	TRBJ2-2	NA	CASSPSTGNTGELFF	TGTGCCAGCTCACCCTCGACAGGGAACACCGGGGAGCTGTTTTTT
NA	TRBV5-8	TRBJ2-3	NA	CASSLRERTDTQYF	TGTGCCAGCAGCTTGAGGGAGCGGACAGATACGCAGTATTTT
TRBD1	TRBV6-5	TRBJ1-2	NA	CASSQGTGMYGYTF	TGTGCCAGCAGCCAAGGGACAGGGATGTATGGCTACACCTTC
NA	TRBV24-1	TRBJ2-1	NA	CATSDPTANNEQFF	TGTGCCACCAGTGATCCGACTGCCAACAATGAGCAGTTCTTC
NA	TRBV25-1	TRBJ2-2	few	CASRLQEPGELFF	TGTGCCAGCAGGCTACAGGAACCCGGGGAGCTGTTTTTT
TRBD1	TRBV29-1	TRBJ2-5	NA	CSVDRQGDDLETQYF	TGCAGCGTTGATCGGCAGGGGGATGATTTGGAGACCCAGTACTTC
NA	TRBV28	TRBJ2-3	NA	CASSLKGYTQYF	TGTGCCAGCAGTTTAAAGGGGTATACGCAGTATTTT
NA	TRBV28	TRBJ1-3	NA	CASSSLGQGLGNTIYF	TGTGCCAGCAGTTCTCTCGGGCAGGGGCTCGGAAACACCATATATTTT
NA	TRBV29-1	TRBJ2-5	NA	CSVDQTTQETQYF	TGCAGCGTTGACCAGACTACCCAAGAGACCCAGTACTTC
NA	TRBV19	TRBJ2-2	NA	CASSIRGGTGELFF	TGTGCCAGTAGTATTCGAGGCGGGACGGGGGAGCTGTTTTTT
NA	TRBV28	TRBJ2-7	NA	CASSLGRGFSYEQYF	TGTGCCAGCAGTTTAGGTCGCGGGTTCTCCTACGAGCAGTACTTC
NA	TRBV7-2	TRBJ2-3	NA	CASSLGGDSRFTQYF	TGTGCCAGCAGCCTGGGGGGAGACAGTAGGTTTACGCAGTATTTT
NA	TRBV9	TRBJ1-3	NA	CASSPTQGYTIYF	TGTGCCAGCAGCCCGACTCAGGGCTACACCATATATTTT
TRBD2	TRBV5-1	TRBJ2-1	NA	CASSLEALAGGINNEQFF	TGCGCCAGCAGCTTGGAGGCACTAGCGGGAGGTATCAACAATGAGCAGTTCTTC
TRBD1	TRBV2	TRBJ1-4	NA	CASRVRTGWDEKLFF	TGTGCCAGCAGGGTACGGACAGGGTGGGATGAAAAACTGTTTTTT
NA	TRBV13	TRBJ2-5	NA	CASSVRRDQETQYF	TGTGCCAGCAGCGTAAGACGGGATCAAGAGACCCAGTACTTC
NA	TRBV27	TRBJ1-2	NA	CASSTRGRDGYTF	TGTGCCAGCAGCACCAGGGGAAGGGATGGCTACACCTTC